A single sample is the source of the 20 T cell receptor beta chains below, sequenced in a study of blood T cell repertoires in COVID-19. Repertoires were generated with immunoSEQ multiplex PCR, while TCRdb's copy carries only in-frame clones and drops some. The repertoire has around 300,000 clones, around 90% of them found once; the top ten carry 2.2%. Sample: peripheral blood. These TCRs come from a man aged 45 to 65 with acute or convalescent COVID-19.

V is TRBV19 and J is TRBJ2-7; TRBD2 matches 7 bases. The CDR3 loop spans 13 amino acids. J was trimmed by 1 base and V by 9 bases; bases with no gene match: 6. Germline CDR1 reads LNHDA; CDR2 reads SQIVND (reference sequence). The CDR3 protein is CASVREGSYEQYF. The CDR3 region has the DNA TGTGCCAGCGTTAGGGAGGGATCCTACGAGCAGTACTTC.

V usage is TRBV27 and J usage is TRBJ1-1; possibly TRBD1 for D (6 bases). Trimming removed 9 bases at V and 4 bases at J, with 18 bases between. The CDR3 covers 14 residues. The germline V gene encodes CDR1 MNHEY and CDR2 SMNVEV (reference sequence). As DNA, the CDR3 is TGTGCCAGGACAGACAGGAAAGTGGGCACTGAAGCTTTCTTT. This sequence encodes CARTDRKVGTEAFF.

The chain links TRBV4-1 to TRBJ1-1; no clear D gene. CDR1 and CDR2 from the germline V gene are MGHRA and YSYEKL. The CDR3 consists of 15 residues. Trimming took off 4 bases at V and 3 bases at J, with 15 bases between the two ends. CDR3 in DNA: TGCGCCAGCAGCCCCGCATCCGTAGCCTACACTGAAGCTTTCTTT. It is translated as CASSPASVAYTEAFF.

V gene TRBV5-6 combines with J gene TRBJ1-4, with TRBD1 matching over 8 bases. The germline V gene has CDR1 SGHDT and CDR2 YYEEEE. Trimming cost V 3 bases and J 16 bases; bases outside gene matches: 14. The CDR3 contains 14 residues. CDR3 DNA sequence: TGTGCCAGCAGCTGGCTCCGAAGTGACAGGGGAACGTTTTTT. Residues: CASSWLRSDRGTFF.

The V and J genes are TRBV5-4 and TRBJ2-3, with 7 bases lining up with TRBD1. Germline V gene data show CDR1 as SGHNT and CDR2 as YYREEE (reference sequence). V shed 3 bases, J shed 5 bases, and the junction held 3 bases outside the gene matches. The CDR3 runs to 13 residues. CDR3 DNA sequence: TGTGCCAGCAGCTCGGGACAGTTAGATACGCAGTATTTT. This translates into CASSSGQLDTQYF.

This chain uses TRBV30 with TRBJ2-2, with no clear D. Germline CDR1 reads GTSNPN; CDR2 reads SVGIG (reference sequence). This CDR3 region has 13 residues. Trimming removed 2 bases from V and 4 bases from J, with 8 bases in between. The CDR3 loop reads CAWSSLVTGELFF. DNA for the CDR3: TGTGCCTGGAGTTCCCTCGTCACCGGGGAGCTGTTTTTT.

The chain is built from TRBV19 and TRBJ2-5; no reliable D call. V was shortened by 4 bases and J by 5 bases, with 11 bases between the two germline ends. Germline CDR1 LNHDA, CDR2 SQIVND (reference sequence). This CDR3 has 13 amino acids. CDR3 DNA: TGTGCCAGTAGTACCCTCTCGCGGGAGACCCAGTACTTC. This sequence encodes CASSTLSRETQYF.

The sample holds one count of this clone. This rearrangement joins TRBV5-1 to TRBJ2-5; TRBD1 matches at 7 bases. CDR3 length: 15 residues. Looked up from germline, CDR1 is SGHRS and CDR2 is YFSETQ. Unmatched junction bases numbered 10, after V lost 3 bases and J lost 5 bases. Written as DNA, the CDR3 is TGCGCCAGCAGCTCAACAGGGGCTTGGGGGGAGACCCAGTACTTC. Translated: CASSSTGAWGETQYF.

CDR3 amino acids: CASSYGPANEQFF. The CDR3 DNA is TGCGCCAGCAGCTACGGTCCTGCGAATGAGCAGTTCTTC. The genes are TRBV5-1 and TRBJ2-1; D unclear. This CDR3 is 13 amino acids long. V shed 3 bases and J shed 7 bases, with 11 bases lying between them. CDR1 and CDR2 (germline): SGHRS, YFSETQ.

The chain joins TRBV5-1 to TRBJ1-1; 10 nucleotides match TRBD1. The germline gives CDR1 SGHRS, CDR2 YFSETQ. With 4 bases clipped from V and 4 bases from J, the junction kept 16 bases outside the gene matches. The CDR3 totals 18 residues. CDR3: CASSRATGGVVETTEAFF. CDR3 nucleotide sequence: TGCGCCAGCAGCCGAGCGACAGGGGGCGTCGTGGAAACCACTGAAGCTTTCTTT. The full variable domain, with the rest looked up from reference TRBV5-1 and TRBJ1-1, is KAGVTQTPRYLIKTRGQQVTLSCSPISGHRSVSWYQQTPGQGLQFLFEYFSETQRNKGNFPGRFSGRQFSNSRSEMNVSTLELGDSALYLCASSRATGGVVETTEAFFGQGTRLTVV.

CDR3 loop: CATSRGTDPGYTF. The CDR3 DNA is TGTGCCACCAGCAGAGGGACAGATCCTGGCTACACCTTC. The chain recombines TRBV15 with TRBJ1-2; D may be TRBD1 (6 bases). In germline, CDR1 is LNHNV, CDR2 YYDKDF (reference sequence). This CDR3 has 13 amino acids. The V end was cut by 1 base, the J end by 7 bases, with 10 bases between.

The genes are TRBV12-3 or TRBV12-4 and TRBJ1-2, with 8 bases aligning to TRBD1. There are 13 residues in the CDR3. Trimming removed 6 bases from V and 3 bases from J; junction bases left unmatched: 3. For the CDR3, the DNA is TGTGCCAGCAGGCTGACAGGGGACTATGGCTACACCTTC. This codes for CASRLTGDYGYTF.

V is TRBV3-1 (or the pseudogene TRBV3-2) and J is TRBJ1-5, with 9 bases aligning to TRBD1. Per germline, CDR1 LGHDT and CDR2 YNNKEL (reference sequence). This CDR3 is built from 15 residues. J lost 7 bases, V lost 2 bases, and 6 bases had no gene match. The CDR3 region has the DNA TGTGCCAGCAGCCAACAGACAGGGGGGGCACAGCCCCAGCATTTT. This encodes CASSQQTGGAQPQHF.

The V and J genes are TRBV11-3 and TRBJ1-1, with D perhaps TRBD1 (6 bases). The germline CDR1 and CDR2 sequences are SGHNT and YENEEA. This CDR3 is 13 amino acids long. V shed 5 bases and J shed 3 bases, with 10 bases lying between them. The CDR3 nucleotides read TGTGCCAGCAGCGAAGGACAGTACACTGAAGCTTTCTTT. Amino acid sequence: CASSEGQYTEAFF.

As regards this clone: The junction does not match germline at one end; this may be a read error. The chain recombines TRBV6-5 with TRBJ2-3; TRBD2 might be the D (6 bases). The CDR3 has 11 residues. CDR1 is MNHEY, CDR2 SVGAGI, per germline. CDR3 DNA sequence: TGTGCCAGCGGGGGGAGCCAGAACCCTTCTTTT. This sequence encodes CASGGSQNPSF.

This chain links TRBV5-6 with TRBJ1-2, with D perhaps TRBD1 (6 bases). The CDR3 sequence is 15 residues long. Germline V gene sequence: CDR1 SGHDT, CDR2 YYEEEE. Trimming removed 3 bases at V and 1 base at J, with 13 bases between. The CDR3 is CASSSLGQSNYGYTF. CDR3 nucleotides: TGTGCCAGCAGCTCCCTAGGACAGAGTAACTATGGCTACACCTTC.

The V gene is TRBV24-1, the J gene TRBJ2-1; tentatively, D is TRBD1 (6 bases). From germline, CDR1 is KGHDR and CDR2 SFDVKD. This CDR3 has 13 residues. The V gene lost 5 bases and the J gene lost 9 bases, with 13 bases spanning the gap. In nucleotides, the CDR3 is TGTGCCACCAGTGCGCAGGGGAGTTTTGAGCAGTTCTTC. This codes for CATSAQGSFEQFF.

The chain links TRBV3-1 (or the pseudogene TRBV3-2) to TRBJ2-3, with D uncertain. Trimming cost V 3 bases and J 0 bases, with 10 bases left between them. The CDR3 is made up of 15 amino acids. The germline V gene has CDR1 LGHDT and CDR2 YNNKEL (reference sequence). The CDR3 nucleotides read TGTGCCAGCAGCCAGGCCGCCGGGAGCACAGATACGCAGTATTTT. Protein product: CASSQAAGSTDTQYF.

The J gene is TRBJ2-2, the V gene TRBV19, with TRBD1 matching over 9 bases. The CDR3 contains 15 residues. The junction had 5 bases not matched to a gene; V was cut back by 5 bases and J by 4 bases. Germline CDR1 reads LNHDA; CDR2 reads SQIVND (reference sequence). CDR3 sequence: CASSERDRATGELFF. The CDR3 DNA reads TGTGCCAGTAGTGAGAGGGACAGGGCCACCGGGGAGCTGTTTTTT.

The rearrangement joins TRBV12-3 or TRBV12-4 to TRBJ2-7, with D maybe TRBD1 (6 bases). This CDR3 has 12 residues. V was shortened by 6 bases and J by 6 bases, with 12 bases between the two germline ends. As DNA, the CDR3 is TGTGCCAGCAGGCCGACAGGAGGCGAGCAGTACTTC. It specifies CASRPTGGEQYF.